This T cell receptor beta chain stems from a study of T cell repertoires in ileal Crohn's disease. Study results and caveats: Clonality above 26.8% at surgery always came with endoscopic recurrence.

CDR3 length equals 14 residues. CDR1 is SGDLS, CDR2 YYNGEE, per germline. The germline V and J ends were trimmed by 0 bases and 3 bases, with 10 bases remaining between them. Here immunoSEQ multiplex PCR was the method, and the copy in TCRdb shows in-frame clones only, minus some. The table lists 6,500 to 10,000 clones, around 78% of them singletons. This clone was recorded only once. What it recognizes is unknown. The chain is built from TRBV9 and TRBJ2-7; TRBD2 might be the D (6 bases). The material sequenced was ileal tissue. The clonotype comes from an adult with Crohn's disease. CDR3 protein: CASSVGTTGYEQYF. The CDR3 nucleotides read TGTGCCAGCAGCGTAGGGACTACCGGCTACGAGCAGTACTTC. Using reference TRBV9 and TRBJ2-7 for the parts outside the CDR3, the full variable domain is DSGVTQTPKHLITATGQRVTLRCSPRSGDLSVYWYQQSLDQGLQFLIQYYNGEERAKGNILERFSAQQFPDLHSELNLSSLELGDSALYFCASSVGTTGYEQYFGPGTRLTVT.